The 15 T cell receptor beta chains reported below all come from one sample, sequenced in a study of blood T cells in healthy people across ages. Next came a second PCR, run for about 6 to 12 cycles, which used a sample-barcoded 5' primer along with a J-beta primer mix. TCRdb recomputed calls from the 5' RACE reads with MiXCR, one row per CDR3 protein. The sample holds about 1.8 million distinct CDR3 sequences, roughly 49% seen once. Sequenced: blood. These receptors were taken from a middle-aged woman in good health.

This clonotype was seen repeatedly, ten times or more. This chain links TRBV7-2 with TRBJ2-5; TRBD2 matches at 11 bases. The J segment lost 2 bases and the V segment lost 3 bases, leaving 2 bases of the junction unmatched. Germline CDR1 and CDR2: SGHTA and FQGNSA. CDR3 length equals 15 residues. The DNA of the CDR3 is TGTGCCAGCAGCTTGCGGACTAGCGGGCAAGAGACCCAGTACTTC. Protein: CASSLRTSGQETQYF.

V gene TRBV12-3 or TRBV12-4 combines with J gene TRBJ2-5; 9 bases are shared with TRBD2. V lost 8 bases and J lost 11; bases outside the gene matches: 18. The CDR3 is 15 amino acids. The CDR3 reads CASEAPSGEYNEQYF. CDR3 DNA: TGTGCCAGCGAGGCGCCTAGCGGGGAGTACAATGAGCAGTACTTC.

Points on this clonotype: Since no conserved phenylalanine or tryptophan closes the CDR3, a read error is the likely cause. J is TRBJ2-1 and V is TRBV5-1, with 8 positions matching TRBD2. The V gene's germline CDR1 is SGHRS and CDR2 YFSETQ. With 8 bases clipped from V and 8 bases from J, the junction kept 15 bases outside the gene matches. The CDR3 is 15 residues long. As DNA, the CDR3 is TGCGCCAGTCGGAAGCGGGGGCCCGCAGGGGATGAGCAGTTCTTG. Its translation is CASRKRGPAGDEQFL.

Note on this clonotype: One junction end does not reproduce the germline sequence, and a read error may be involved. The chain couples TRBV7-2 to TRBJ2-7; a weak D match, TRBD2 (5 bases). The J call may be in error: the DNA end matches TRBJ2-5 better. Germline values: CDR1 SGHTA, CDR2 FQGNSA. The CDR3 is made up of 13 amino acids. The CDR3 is CVSSSPGSETQYF. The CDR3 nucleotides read TGTGTCAGCAGCTCTCCGGGAAGTGAGACCCAGTACTTC.

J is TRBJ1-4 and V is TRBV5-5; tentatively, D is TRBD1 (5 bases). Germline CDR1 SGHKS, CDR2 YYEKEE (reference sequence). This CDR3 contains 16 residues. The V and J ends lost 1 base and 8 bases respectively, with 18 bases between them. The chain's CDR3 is CASSLLVGQGVEKLFF. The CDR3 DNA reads TGTGCCAGCAGCTTGCTCGTCGGGCAGGGAGTGGAAAAACTGTTTTTT. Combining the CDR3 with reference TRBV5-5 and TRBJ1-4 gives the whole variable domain DAGVTQSPTHLIKTRGQQVTLRCSPISGHKSVSWYQQVLGQGPQFIFQYYEKEERGRGNFPDRFSARQFPNYSSELNVNALLLGDSALYLCASSLLVGQGVEKLFFGSGTQLSVL.

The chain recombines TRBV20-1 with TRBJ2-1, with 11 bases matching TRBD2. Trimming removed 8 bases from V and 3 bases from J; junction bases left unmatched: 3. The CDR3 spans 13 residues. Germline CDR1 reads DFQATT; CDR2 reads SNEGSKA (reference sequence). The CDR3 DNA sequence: TGCAGTACTGGGACTAGCGGCTACAATGAGCAGTTCTTC. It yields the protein CSTGTSGYNEQFF.

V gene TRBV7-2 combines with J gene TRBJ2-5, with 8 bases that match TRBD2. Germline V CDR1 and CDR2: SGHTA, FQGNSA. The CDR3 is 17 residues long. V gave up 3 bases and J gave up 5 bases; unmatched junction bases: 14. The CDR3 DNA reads TGTGCCAGCAGCTTTCAAACGGGGGGGCCTCGGGGGGAGACCCAGTACTTC. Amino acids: CASSFQTGGPRGETQYF.

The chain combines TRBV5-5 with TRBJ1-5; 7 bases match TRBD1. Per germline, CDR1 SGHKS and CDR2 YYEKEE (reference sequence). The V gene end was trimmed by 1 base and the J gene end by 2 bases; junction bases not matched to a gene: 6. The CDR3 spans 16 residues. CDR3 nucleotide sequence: TGTGCCAGCAGCTTGCAGGGACAGCAGGGCAATCAGCCCCAGCATTTT. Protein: CASSLQGQQGNQPQHF.

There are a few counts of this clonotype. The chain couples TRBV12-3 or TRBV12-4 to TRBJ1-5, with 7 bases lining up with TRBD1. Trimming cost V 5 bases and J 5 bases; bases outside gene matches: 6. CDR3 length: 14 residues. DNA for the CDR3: TGTGCCAGCAGTCCCGGGACAGCTTATCAGCCCCAGCATTTT. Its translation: CASSPGTAYQPQHF.

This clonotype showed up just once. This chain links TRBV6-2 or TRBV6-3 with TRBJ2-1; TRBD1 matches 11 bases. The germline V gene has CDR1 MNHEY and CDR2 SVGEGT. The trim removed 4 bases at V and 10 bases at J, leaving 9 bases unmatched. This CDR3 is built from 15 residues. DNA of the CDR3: TGTGCCAGCAGTTGGGACAGGGGGAGGGCCCGAGAGCAGTTCTTC. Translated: CASSWDRGRAREQFF.

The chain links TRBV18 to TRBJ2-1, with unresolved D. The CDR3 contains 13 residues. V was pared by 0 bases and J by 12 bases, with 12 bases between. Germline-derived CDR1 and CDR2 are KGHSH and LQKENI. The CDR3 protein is CASSPPDEAWQFF. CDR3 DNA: TGTGCCAGCTCACCACCCGACGAGGCTTGGCAGTTCTTC.

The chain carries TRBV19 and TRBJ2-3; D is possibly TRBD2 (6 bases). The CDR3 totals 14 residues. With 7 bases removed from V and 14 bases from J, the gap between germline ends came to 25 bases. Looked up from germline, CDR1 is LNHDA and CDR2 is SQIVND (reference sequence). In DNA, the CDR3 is TGTGCCAGTACCGAAACGGGACTTACTCCAGTTTGGTATTTT. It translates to CASTETGLTPVWYF.

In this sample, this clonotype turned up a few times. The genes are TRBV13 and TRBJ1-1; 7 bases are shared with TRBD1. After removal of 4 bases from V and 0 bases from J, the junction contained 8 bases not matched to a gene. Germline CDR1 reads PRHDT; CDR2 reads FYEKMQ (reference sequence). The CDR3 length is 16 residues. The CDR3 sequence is CASSSRTGTVNTEAFF. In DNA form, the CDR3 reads TGTGCCAGCAGCTCCAGAACCGGGACAGTGAACACTGAAGCTTTCTTT.

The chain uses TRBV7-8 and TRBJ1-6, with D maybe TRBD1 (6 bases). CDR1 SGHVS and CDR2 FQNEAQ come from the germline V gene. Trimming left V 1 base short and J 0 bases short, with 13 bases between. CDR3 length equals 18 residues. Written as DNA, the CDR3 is TGTGCCAGCAGCTTAGATCCAGGGGCAAGCTCCTATAATTCACCCCTCCACTTT. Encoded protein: CASSLDPGASSYNSPLHF. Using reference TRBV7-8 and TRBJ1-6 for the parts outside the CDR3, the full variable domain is GAGVSQSPRYKVAKRGQDVALRCDPISGHVSLFWYQQALGQGPEFLTYFQNEAQLDKSGLPSDRFFAERPEGSVSTLKIQRTQQEDSAVYLCASSLDPGASSYNSPLHFGNGTRLTVT.

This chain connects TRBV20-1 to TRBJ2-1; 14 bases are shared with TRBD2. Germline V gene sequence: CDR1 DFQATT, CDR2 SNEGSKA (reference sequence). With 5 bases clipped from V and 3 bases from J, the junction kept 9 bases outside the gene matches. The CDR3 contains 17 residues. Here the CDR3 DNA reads TGCAGTGCTCCAGGGCTGGGACTAGCGGGGGACTACAATGAGCAGTTCTTC. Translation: CSAPGLGLAGDYNEQFF.